This T cell receptor beta chain emerged from a study of shared clonotypes between healthy human individuals. This table comes from immunoSEQ multiplex PCR, and its TCRdb copy is limited to in-frame clones, with some not included. This table has approximately 2.5 million clones, roughly 93% appearing once. Broader study findings: Sequencing of the sorted subsets was shown by rarefaction to be incomplete despite large depth.

On this clone: Its antigen is not identified.

Trimming took 4 bases from V and 2 from J; bases not matched to a gene: 8. This CDR3 region has 15 residues. CDR1 and CDR2 from the germline V gene are SGHNT and YYREEE (reference sequence). Donors were Caucasian adults residing in Nashville, Tennessee, USA. CD4+ cells yielded CD45RA+ naive and CD45RA-negative memory subsets. The sample taken for sequencing was naive CD4+ T cells from PBMCs. Noted subset: CD45RA+ positively selected. This TCR was sampled from a young man in good health. Some clones in this sample may be carry-over from other donors' samples. The chain uses TRBV5-4 and TRBJ1-1; 7 bases line up with TRBD1. CDR3 DNA sequence: TGTGCCAGCAGCGGCAGTACAGGGGTCAACACTGAAGCTTTCTTT. Translated, it gives CASSGSTGVNTEAFF.